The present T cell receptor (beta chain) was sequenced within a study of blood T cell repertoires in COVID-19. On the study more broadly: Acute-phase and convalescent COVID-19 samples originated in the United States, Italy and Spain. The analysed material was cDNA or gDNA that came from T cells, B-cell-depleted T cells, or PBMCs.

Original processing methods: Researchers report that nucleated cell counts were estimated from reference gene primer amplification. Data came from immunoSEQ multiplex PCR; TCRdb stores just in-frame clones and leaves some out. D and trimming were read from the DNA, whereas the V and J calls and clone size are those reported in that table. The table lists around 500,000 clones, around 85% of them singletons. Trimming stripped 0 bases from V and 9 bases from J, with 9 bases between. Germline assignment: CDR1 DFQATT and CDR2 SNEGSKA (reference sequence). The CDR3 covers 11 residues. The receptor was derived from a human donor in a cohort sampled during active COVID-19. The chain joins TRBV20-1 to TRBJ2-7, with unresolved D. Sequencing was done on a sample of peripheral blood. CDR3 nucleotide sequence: TGCAGTGCTAGAGATCGGGTCGGGCAGTACTTC. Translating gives CSARDRVGQYF.